This TCR beta chain was obtained from a study of T cell responses to AZD1222 COVID-19 vaccine. Study observations and caveats: At baseline, seropositivity was found in only 5 to 7 AZD1222 recipients. Donors were chiefly white British, with a greater number of females, and clonal diversity was perhaps underestimated.

Libraries were prepared by immunoSEQ multiplex PCR; TCRdb keeps only in-frame clonotypes and omits some of them. The sample has around 71,000 clones, about four fifths seen once; the top ten hold about 14%. Note on this clone: Its target is not known.

The length of the CDR3 is 16 residues. Trimming removed 1 base from V and 0 bases from J, with 12 bases in between. The germline gives CDR1 SGHTA, CDR2 FQGNSA. The receptor was derived from an adult who received the AZD1222 COVID-19 vaccine. The sample was peripheral blood, taken 28 days after the second AZD1222 dose. The gene calls are TRBV7-2 and TRBJ1-2; D is possibly TRBD1 (5 bases). CDR3 sequence reads: CASSLGGATANYGYTF. For the CDR3, the DNA is TGTGCCAGCAGCTTAGGAGGGGCGACAGCTAACTATGGCTACACCTTC. Full variable domain (remainder filled in from reference TRBV7-2 and TRBJ1-2): GAGVSQSPSNKVTEKGKDVELRCDPISGHTALYWYRQSLGQGLEFLIYFQGNSAPDKSGLPSDRFSAERTGGSVSTLTIQRTQQEDSAVYLCASSLGGATANYGYTFGSGTRLTVV.